Below, one T cell receptor beta chain is given with its context. V was trimmed by 0 bases and J by 2 bases, leaving 6 bases between them. This CDR3 is built from 14 residues. Germline CDR1 reads LGHNA; CDR2 reads YSLEER. The data were obtained in a study of blood T cell repertoires in COVID-19. Study context: Acute-phase and convalescent COVID-19 samples originated in the United States, Italy and Spain.

Assay used: immunoSEQ multiplex PCR; TCRdb lists only in-frame clones, some missing. Among roughly 100,000 clones listed, roughly nine tenths were seen once. The rearrangement uses TRBV4-3 and TRBJ2-3; D remains ambiguous. The sample was peripheral blood. The TCR sequence derives from a man in his forties or fifties with acute or convalescent COVID-19. CDR3 nucleotides: TGCGCCAGCAGCCAAGATGGGCTCACAGATACGCAGTATTTT. This translates into CASSQDGLTDTQYF.